This T cell receptor (beta chain) originates from a study of blood T cell repertoires in COVID-19. Turning to the study itself: Acute and convalescent COVID-19 specimens originated in the United States, Italy and Spain. T cells, B-cell-depleted T cells, or PBMCs supplied cDNA or gDNA.

The method was immunoSEQ multiplex PCR; TCRdb's version includes in-frame clones alone and lacks a portion of them. The sample holds 250,000 to 300,000 clones, around 92% seen once. V dropped 3 bases and J dropped 5 bases, with 10 bases sitting between them. Germline values: CDR1 MNHNS, CDR2 SASEGT. This CDR3 has 13 amino acids. This receptor was taken from a woman aged 55-70 years who had recovered from COVID-19. Sequenced sample: PBMCs or T cells enriched from blood (not recorded which). This rearrangement joins TRBV6-1 to TRBJ1-2; D is possibly TRBD1 (6 bases). The chain's CDR3 is CASSDGGVYGYTF. CDR3 nucleotides: TGTGCCAGCAGTGATGGGGGCGTGTATGGCTACACCTTC.